These T cell receptor beta chains were read from a single sample in a study of Ad26.COV2.S vaccination and SARS-CoV-2 variants. TCRdb's table, derived via immunoSEQ multiplex PCR, lists solely in-frame clones and lacks some. The table records a few hundred thousand clones, more than 75% of them present only once. Sequenced here: peripheral blood, sampled in a trial of Ad26.COV2.S vaccine versus placebo. Source of these receptors: a person aged 18-60 years who received the Ad26.COV2.S COVID-19 vaccine or a placebo. Both conserved end residues are part of each CDR3. The D gene is left open where the match is weak.

CDR3aa,CDR3nt,d_gene,j_gene,v_gene
CAWSVPDYGMEEQYF,TGTGCCTGGAGTGTCCCGGACTACGGGATGGAGGAGCAGTACTTC,.,TRBJ2-7,TRBV30
CSVEDGYTDTQYF,TGCAGCGTTGAAGATGGGTACACAGATACGCAGTATTTT,.,TRBJ2-3,TRBV29-1
CASSPNTYNEQFF,TGTGCCAGCAGTCCGAATACTTACAATGAGCAGTTCTTC,.,TRBJ2-1,TRBV12-3/TRBV12-4
CATSDFPTGGATDTQYF,TGTGCCACCAGTGATTTCCCGACGGGCGGGGCCACAGATACGCAGTATTTT,.,TRBJ2-3,TRBV24-1
CASSRQVLSGNTIYF,TGTGCCAGTAGTCGACAGGTTCTCTCTGGAAACACCATATATTTT,.,TRBJ1-3,TRBV19
CAWTRTYEQYF,TGTGCCTGGACACGGACCTACGAGCAGTACTTC,.,TRBJ2-7,TRBV30
CASSLNSQDEQFF,TGTGCCAGCAGCTTAAATAGTCAGGATGAGCAGTTCTTC,.,TRBJ2-1,TRBV7-3
CASSYGDLSYNEQFF,TGTGCCAGTAGTTACGGGGACCTCTCCTACAATGAGCAGTTCTTC,.,TRBJ2-1,TRBV19
CATSRDPGGLGNTIYF,TGTGCCACCAGCAGAGACCCAGGGGGCCTTGGAAACACCATATATTTT,TRBD1,TRBJ1-3,TRBV15
CASSSPGNEQFF,TGTGCCAGCAGCTCTCCGGGGAATGAGCAGTTCTTC,.,TRBJ2-1,TRBV7-2
CASSSGGLDTDTQYF,TGTGCCAGCAGTTCAGGGGGCTTGGACACAGATACGCAGTATTTT,TRBD1,TRBJ2-3,TRBV6-5
CASSPPHPGEVEKLFF,TGTGCCAGCTCACCACCCCATCCGGGGGAGGTTGAAAAACTGTTTTTT,.,TRBJ1-4,TRBV18
CASSYRDSSYEQYF,TGTGCCAGCAGCTATAGGGACAGCAGCTACGAGCAGTACTTC,TRBD1,TRBJ2-7,TRBV7-2
CATSRDPRQRGTGELFF,TGTGCCACCAGCAGAGATCCGAGGCAGCGGGGCACCGGGGAGCTGTTTTTT,TRBD2,TRBJ2-2,TRBV15